Below, one T cell receptor (beta chain) is given with its context. Measured with immunoSEQ multiplex PCR; TCRdb has only the in-frame clones, and not every one. The sample comprises about 62,000 clones, approximately 88% of which are singletons, and about 3.8% rests with the top ten. The entry originates in a study of blood T cell repertoires in COVID-19. This CDR3 comprises 17 residues. With 5 bases clipped from V and 1 base from J, the junction kept 9 bases outside the gene matches. The germline V gene has CDR1 SGHNT and CDR2 YENEEA. The clonotype comes from a human donor in a cohort sampled during active COVID-19. The chain has TRBV11-3 and TRBJ2-1; the match to TRBD2 covers 9 bases. The source material was peripheral blood. CDR3 in amino acids: CASSGDRAGGSYNEQFF. As DNA, the CDR3 is TGTGCCAGCAGCGGAGACAGAGCGGGGGGATCCTACAATGAGCAGTTCTTC.